This T cell receptor (beta chain) is drawn from a study of tumor-infiltrating lymphocytes in primary liver carcinoma. Study information: The study reported T1-T3 N0M0 tumors spanning 4.2 to 10 cm.

Unsorted bulk tissue (roughly 20-31 mg) underwent RNA and DNA co-extraction. Researchers generated TCR beta cDNA from approximately 450 ng of total RNA, relying on a constant-region primer. ARM-PCR, slightly modified, supplied the TCR beta libraries through three nested multiplex PCR rounds. TRBV1-TRBV30 forward primers paired with a C-beta reverse primer drove the first two PCR rounds, about 10 cycles each. Each CDR3 protein is one row after TCRdb ran MiXCR on the multiplex PCR reads. The sample shows 100,000 or so distinct CDR3 sequences, around 71% of them seen only once. Trimming removed 5 bases from V and 1 base from J, with 17 bases in between. CDR1 is SGHNT, CDR2 YENEEA, per germline. The CDR3 length is 16 residues.

This chain joins TRBV11-3 and TRBJ1-1; tentative D call: TRBD1 (6 bases). The receptor's source is a woman aged 60-75 years with primary liver carcinoma and hepatitis B virus infection. The sequenced sample was liver tumor tissue from sampling region 2. Regarding subset: tumor region T2, inferior pole. In nucleotides, the CDR3 is TGTGCCAGCAGCCTGGGGGGGGGCCTGAAGAACACTGAAGCTTTCTTT. Its translation: CASSLGGGLKNTEAFF.